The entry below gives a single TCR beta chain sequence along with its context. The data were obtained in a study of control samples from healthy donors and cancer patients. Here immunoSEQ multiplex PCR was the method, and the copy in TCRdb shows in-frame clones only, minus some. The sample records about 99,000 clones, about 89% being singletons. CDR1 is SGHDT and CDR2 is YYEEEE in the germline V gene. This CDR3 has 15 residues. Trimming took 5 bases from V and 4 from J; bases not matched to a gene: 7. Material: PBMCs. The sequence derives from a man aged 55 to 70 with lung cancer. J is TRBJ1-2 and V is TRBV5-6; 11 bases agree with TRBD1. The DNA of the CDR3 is TGTGCCAGCAGGACACCGGGACAGGGGGTCTATGGCTACACCTTC. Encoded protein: CASRTPGQGVYGYTF.